What follows are 18 T cell receptor beta chains derived from one specimen sequenced in a study of blood T cells in healthy people across ages. It was with a sample-barcoded 5' primer and a J-beta primer mix that a second PCR of roughly 7 to 12 cycles was run. TCRdb redid the calling of the 5' RACE reads with MiXCR, one entry per CDR3 protein. The sample contains 710,000 or so distinct CDR3 sequences, roughly 30% of which appear only once. The sequenced sample was blood. The origin of the receptors is an elderly woman in good health.

The chain is built from TRBV10-3 and TRBJ1-4, with D tentatively TRBD1 (5 bases). V was cut by 2 bases and J by 5 bases, with 12 bases left in between. The CDR3 has 15 residues. Per germline, CDR1 ENHRY and CDR2 SYGVKD. The CDR3 here is CAISELGGSNEKLFF. The CDR3, as DNA: TGTGCCATCAGTGAGCTGGGGGGGAGCAATGAAAAACTGTTTTTT.

The rearrangement uses TRBV30 and TRBJ2-1; perhaps TRBD2 as D (5 bases). Deletions cut 4 bases from V and 8 bases from J, with 15 bases between. Per germline, CDR1 GTSNPN and CDR2 SVGIG (reference sequence). This CDR3 contains 13 residues. In nucleotides, the CDR3 is TGTGCCTGGACGTACCGTGAGGGCTATGAGCAGTTCTTC. Its protein product is CAWTYREGYEQFF.

The genes are TRBV20-1 and TRBJ1-3, with no clear D. Germline V lookup: CDR1 DFQATT, CDR2 SNEGSKA (reference sequence). Between the trimmed V and J ends, which lost 5 bases and 2 bases, there was a span of 7 bases. This CDR3 is built from 12 residues. CDR3 region: CSAEGTGNTIYF. CDR3 nucleotide sequence: TGCAGTGCTGAGGGTACTGGAAACACCATATATTTT.

This clonotype has ten or more counts. The rearrangement joins TRBV28 to TRBJ2-7, with 7 bases lining up with TRBD1. The CDR3 totals 12 residues. Germline loops: CDR1 MDHEN, CDR2 SYDVKM. J lost 12 bases, V lost 5 bases, and 10 bases had no gene match. As DNA, the CDR3 is TGTGCCAGCAGTCTCCCGAGACAGGGACGGTACTTC. Its translation: CASSLPRQGRYF.

The chain uses TRBV12-3 or TRBV12-4 and TRBJ2-3; 10 nucleotides line up with TRBD1. The J segment lost 3 bases and the V segment lost 5 bases, leaving 11 bases of the junction unmatched. The CDR3 length is 17 residues. The DNA for the CDR3 is TGTGCCAGCAGTCCAAGGGGGACAGGGGTCGGTACAGATACGCAGTATTTT. It translates to CASSPRGTGVGTDTQYF.

V is TRBV6-6 and J is TRBJ1-1; 7 nucleotides align to TRBD1. Germline V gene data show CDR1 as MNHNY and CDR2 as SVGAGI (reference sequence). J gave up 8 bases and V 5 bases, and 11 bases lay outside the gene matches. The length of the CDR3 is 14 residues. The CDR3 protein is CASSLSLGTDEAFF. CDR3 in DNA: TGTGCCAGCAGTCTTTCCTTAGGGACAGACGAAGCTTTCTTT.

This clonotype showed up just once. The rearrangement links TRBV20-1 to TRBJ2-1, with D possibly TRBD2 on 6 matching bases. Germline values: CDR1 DFQATT, CDR2 SNEGSKA (reference sequence). The CDR3 contains 14 residues. The V gene lost 0 bases and the J gene lost 8 bases, with 14 bases spanning the gap. The CDR3 is CSARDVASVDEQFF. DNA for the CDR3: TGCAGTGCTAGAGATGTCGCTAGCGTCGATGAGCAGTTCTTC.

This clonotype was counted ten times or more. This chain uses TRBV7-3 with TRBJ2-3; TRBD2 matches 10 bases. Germline-derived CDR1 and CDR2 are SGHTA and FQGTGA. Trimming at V came to 5 bases and at J to 4 bases, leaving 12 bases not matched to a gene. This CDR3 comprises 17 residues. DNA for the CDR3: TGTGCCAGCAGCATTTACGGGAGCGGGGGGGTATCAGATACGCAGTATTTT. It is translated as CASSIYGSGGVSDTQYF.

This clonotype was counted many times. The chain has TRBV3-1 and TRBJ2-5; D possibly uses TRBD1 or TRBD2 (5 bases each). Looked up from germline, CDR1 is LGHDT and CDR2 is YNNKEL (reference sequence). V was shortened by 6 bases and J by 1 base, with 15 bases between the two germline ends. The CDR3 covers 15 residues. The CDR3 bases are TGTGCCAGCAGGATCGTCGGGGCAGGCCAAGAGACCCAGTACTTC. Translation: CASRIVGAGQETQYF.

This clonotype was seen ten or more times. This chain links TRBV10-3 with TRBJ2-7; possible D gene TRBD2, 5 bases. V lost 4 bases to trimming and J lost 4 bases, with 8 bases between them. Germline V CDR1 and CDR2: ENHRY, SYGVKD. This CDR3 has 12 residues. The CDR3 reads CAISGGLYEQYF. In nucleotides, the CDR3 is TGTGCCATCAGTGGTGGACTTTACGAGCAGTACTTC.

This clonotype has at least ten counts. The chain uses TRBV24-1 and TRBJ2-7; 8 positions agree with TRBD1. The CDR3 totals 16 residues. J gave up 3 bases and V 2 bases, and 8 bases lay outside the gene matches. Germline CDR1 KGHDR, CDR2 SFDVKD. The CDR3 nucleotides read TGTGCCACCAGTGATTCCATGACAGGGGTTGGCTACGAGCAGTACTTC. Translation: CATSDSMTGVGYEQYF.

The table lists this clonotype with many counts. The chain joins TRBV20-1 to TRBJ1-5; D is possibly TRBD1 (5 bases). Germline loops: CDR1 DFQATT, CDR2 SNEGSKA (reference sequence). The ends were cut back, 0 bases at V and 4 bases at J, with 16 bases in the middle. There are 16 residues in the CDR3. The CDR3 here is CSAREFGLQANQPQHF. The CDR3 DNA reads as TGCAGTGCTAGAGAGTTCGGGTTACAGGCAAATCAGCCCCAGCATTTT.

This clonotype was seen at least ten times. The V call is TRBV4-1, the J call TRBJ2-7; 7 nucleotides align to TRBD1. Germline loops: CDR1 MGHRA, CDR2 YSYEKL. V gave up 0 bases and J gave up 7 bases; unmatched junction bases: 6. The CDR3 runs 14 residues. The CDR3: CASSQERAGGEQYF. The CDR3 DNA is TGCGCCAGCAGCCAAGAAAGGGCAGGGGGTGAGCAGTACTTC.

This clonotype has ten or more counts. The chain combines TRBV20-1 with TRBJ2-7; a weak D match, TRBD1 (5 bases). CDR1 and CDR2 from the germline V gene are DFQATT and SNEGSKA (reference sequence). The CDR3 spans 11 residues. Trimming cost V 7 bases and J 0 bases, with 7 bases left between them. The CDR3 DNA follows: TGCAGTGGCAGGGTCTCCTACGAGCAGTACTTC. It encodes CSGRVSYEQYF.

This clonotype has at least ten counts. This chain links TRBV14 with TRBJ2-5, with 12 bases lining up with TRBD1. CDR1 and CDR2 from the germline V gene are SGHDN and FVKESK. The CDR3 covers 17 residues. V shed 3 bases, J shed 3 bases, and the junction held 8 bases outside the gene matches. CDR3 DNA: TGTGCCAGCAGCCATTATCCGGGACAGGGGGCGAAAGAGACCCAGTACTTC. This codes for CASSHYPGQGAKETQYF.

This clonotype has only one observation. The rearrangement uses TRBV4-1 and TRBJ1-1; D gene uncertain. V was shortened by 1 base and J by 11 bases, with 20 bases between the two germline ends. CDR3 length: 15 amino acids. From germline, CDR1 is MGHRA and CDR2 YSYEKL. The CDR3, as DNA: TGCGCCAGCAGCCAAGTGAGCGGCCTAACTCGGGAGGCTTTCTTT. Residues: CASSQVSGLTREAFF.

In this sample, this clonotype turned up a few times. J is TRBJ1-5 and V is TRBV3-1; tentatively, D is TRBD1 (5 bases). The V gene lost 4 bases and the J gene lost 11 bases, with 15 bases spanning the gap. The CDR3 loop spans 13 amino acids. From germline, CDR1 is LGHDT and CDR2 YNNKEL (reference sequence). The CDR3 loop reads CASSPISGGAQHF. CDR3 bases: TGTGCCAGCAGCCCCATCAGCGGAGGGGCCCAGCATTTT.

Many counts were recorded for this clonotype. The rearrangement uses TRBV28 and TRBJ2-7, with 10 bases matching TRBD1. CDR3 length: 15 amino acids. Germline V CDR1 and CDR2: MDHEN, SYDVKM. The trim removed 2 bases at V and 4 bases at J, leaving 5 bases unmatched. CDR3 sequence: CASSLPGQGIYEQYF. The CDR3 coding sequence is TGTGCCAGCAGTTTACCGGGACAGGGGATTTACGAGCAGTACTTC.